The 24 T cell receptor beta chains in this list originate from one sample, sequenced in a study of T cells and Merkel cell carcinoma outcomes. Produced via immunoSEQ multiplex PCR; TCRdb's table is partial and in-frame only. The sample holds around 3,200 clones, almost 95% seen once. Sequenced input: tumor tissue from Merkel cell carcinoma. The receptors were sampled from a human donor with Merkel cell carcinoma.

V is TRBV7-3 and J is TRBJ2-1; 7 bases match TRBD2. The CDR3 runs to 16 residues. The V gene's germline CDR1 is SGHTA and CDR2 FQGTGA. V lost 5 bases to trimming and J lost 8 bases; unmatched junction nucleotides: 15. This chain's CDR3 is CASSPTALAASDEQFF. The CDR3 nucleotides read TGTGCCAGCAGCCCGACAGCCCTAGCGGCCTCGGATGAGCAGTTCTTC.

Details on this clone: One end of the junction does not line up with germline, which may come from a read error. The chain uses TRBV5-5 and TRBJ2-2; TRBD1 agrees at 7 bases. Germline CDR1 reads SGHKS; CDR2 reads YYEKEE (reference sequence). The CDR3 consists of 14 residues. Here the CDR3 DNA reads TGTGCTAGCAGCTGGACAGGGAACACCGGGGAGCTGTTTTTT. This translates into CASSWTGNTGELFF.

The rearrangement links TRBV9 to TRBJ2-1, with 8 bases that match TRBD1. Germline trimming cut 0 bases from V and 0 bases from J; bases unmatched to any gene: 5. The CDR3 contains 17 residues. Germline-derived CDR1 and CDR2 are SGDLS and YYNGEE. The CDR3: CASSVALTGASYNEQFF. The CDR3 region has the DNA TGTGCCAGCAGCGTAGCGCTGACAGGGGCCTCCTACAATGAGCAGTTCTTC.

This clone was observed a few times. At one end the junction does not follow the germline gene, possibly because of a read error. The rearrangement uses TRBV11-2 and TRBJ2-7; 10 bases fit TRBD1. The CDR3 loop spans 15 amino acids. Germline values: CDR1 SGHAT, CDR2 FQNNGV. The CDR3: CASSVDRGPSYEQYF. Here the CDR3 DNA reads TGTGCCAGCAGCGTAGACAGGGGGCCGTCCTACGAGCAGTACTTC.

Worth noting for this clone: At one end, the junction sequence differs from germline, possibly due to a read error. This chain uses TRBV13 with TRBJ2-6, with D unresolved. Looked up from germline, CDR1 is PRHDT and CDR2 is FYEKMQ (reference sequence). CDR3 length equals 15 residues. The CDR3 region is CVSSPRVSGVNVLTF. CDR3 DNA sequence: TGTGTCAGCAGCCCTAGGGTCTCTGGGGTCAACGTCCTGACTTTC.

The chain recombines TRBV5-1 with TRBJ1-2, with a weak D call TRBD1 (5 bases). The ends were cut back, 4 bases at V and 8 bases at J, with 24 bases in the middle. The germline V gene encodes CDR1 SGHRS and CDR2 YFSETQ. The CDR3 length is 16 residues. CDR3 protein: CASSPYAGTADLGYTF. For the CDR3, the DNA is TGCGCCAGCAGCCCCTACGCAGGGACGGCCGACCTCGGCTACACCTTC.

Only one count was recorded for this clone. The rearrangement links TRBV27 to TRBJ2-3, with D possibly called TRBD1 or TRBD2 (5 bases each). Germline assignment: CDR1 MNHEY and CDR2 SMNVEV (reference sequence). Between the trimmed V and J ends, which lost 8 bases and 4 bases, there was a span of 16 bases. This CDR3 comprises 14 residues. The CDR3 bases are TGTGCCAGCTCCAAGGGGAGCTGGGCAGATACGCAGTATTTT. Translated, it gives CASSKGSWADTQYF.

The sample holds a few counts of this clone. V usage is TRBV6-6 and J usage is TRBJ1-5; a possible D gene is TRBD1 (5 bases). Trimming took off 2 bases at V and 4 bases at J, with 12 bases between the two ends. CDR1 is MNHNY and CDR2 is SVGAGI in the germline V gene (reference sequence). The CDR3 length is 15 residues. CDR3 residues: CASSYGGAGNQPQHF. CDR3 nucleotide sequence: TGTGCCAGCAGTTACGGAGGGGCGGGGAATCAGCCCCAGCATTTT.

The gene calls are TRBV6-4 and TRBJ2-1; D is unclear. Germline CDR1 MRHNA, CDR2 SNTAGT. The CDR3 runs to 14 residues. Trimming cost V 5 bases and J 3 bases, with 11 bases left between them. The CDR3 bases are TGTGCCAGCAGTCCCAGCGAGAACTACAATGAGCAGTTCTTC. It translates to CASSPSENYNEQFF.

Here the CDR3 reads CASSLEAGGTQYF. The CDR3, as DNA: TGTGCCAGCAGCTTAGAAGCTGGCGGGACCCAGTACTTC. J is TRBJ2-5 and V is TRBV11-2; D unclear. CDR1 and CDR2 (germline): SGHAT, FQNNGV. This CDR3 has 13 residues. Trimming stripped 0 bases from V and 7 bases from J, with 9 bases between.

V and J are TRBV2 and TRBJ1-1; possibly TRBD1 for D (5 bases). The CDR3 length is 15 residues. Looked up from germline, CDR1 is SNHLY and CDR2 is FYNNEI. V lost 7 bases and J 1 base, leaving 16 bases between the germline ends. The CDR3 DNA follows: TGTGCCAGCACAGTCGACTTAAGGGGGAACACTGAAGCTTTCTTT. Protein product: CASTVDLRGNTEAFF.

The genes are TRBV2 and TRBJ2-2, with a tentative D call TRBD2 (7 bases). This CDR3 is 15 amino acids long. V was trimmed by 6 bases and J by 5 bases, leaving 16 bases between them. The germline V gene has CDR1 SNHLY and CDR2 FYNNEI. The CDR3 bases are TGTGCCAGCAGGTTGGAGAGGGGGGGTACCGGGGAGCTGTTTTTT. Encoded protein: CASRLERGGTGELFF.

The genes are TRBV4-1 and TRBJ1-2; D might be TRBD1 (6 bases). The CDR3 length is 15 residues. Germline-derived CDR1 and CDR2 are MGHRA and YSYEKL. V was cut by 0 bases and J by 6 bases, with 14 bases left in between. The CDR3 coding sequence is TGCGCCAGCAGCCAAGAGGGCAGGGGATGGGATGGCTACACCTTC. This encodes CASSQEGRGWDGYTF.

V usage is TRBV5-1 and J usage is TRBJ2-2; D uncertain. The CDR3 extends over 13 amino acids. The V end was cut by 0 bases, the J end by 4 bases, with 4 bases between. CDR1 and CDR2 from the germline V gene are SGHRS and YFSETQ. In DNA form, the CDR3 reads TGCGCCAGCAGCTTGGAGTTCACCGGGGAGCTGTTTTTT. This encodes CASSLEFTGELFF. The full variable domain, in which reference TRBV5-1 and TRBJ2-2 provide the parts outside the CDR3, is KAGVTQTPRYLIKTRGQQVTLSCSPISGHRSVSWYQQTPGQGLQFLFEYFSETQRNKGNFPGRFSGRQFSNSRSEMNVSTLELGDSALYLCASSLEFTGELFFGEGSRLTVL.

This clone was counted once. An end of the junction differs from the germline gene, which may be a read error. The chain employs TRBV5-1 and TRBJ2-5; D is undetermined. The CDR3 totals 12 residues. Germline CDR1 and CDR2: SGHRS and YFSETQ. The CDR3 DNA sequence: TGCGCCAGCAGCTTAGTGGCCGAGATCCAGTACTTC. It is translated as CASSLVAEIQYF.

The chain carries TRBV5-1 and TRBJ2-3; tentative D call: TRBD1 (6 bases). V lost 3 bases and J 0 bases, leaving 17 bases between the germline ends. Germline V gene sequence: CDR1 SGHRS, CDR2 YFSETQ. The CDR3 consists of 17 residues. CDR3 sequence: CASSSRTAPSSTDTQYF. In nucleotides, the CDR3 is TGCGCCAGCAGCTCAAGGACAGCGCCTTCTAGCACAGATACGCAGTATTTT.

This clone showed up just once. V gene TRBV4-2 combines with J gene TRBJ2-2; no definite D call. The CDR3 contains 13 residues. Germline assignment: CDR1 LGHNA and CDR2 YNFKEQ. V lost 0 bases and J lost 7, with 6 bases in between. CDR3 residues: CASSQDTGGELFF. CDR3 nucleotide sequence: TGTGCCAGCAGCCAAGATACTGGCGGGGAGCTGTTTTTT.

The V and J genes are TRBV19 and TRBJ2-2, with D hard to call. CDR1 is LNHDA, CDR2 SQIVND, per germline (reference sequence). CDR3 length equals 13 residues. V was clipped by 3 bases and J by 7 bases, with 9 bases between them. The CDR3 DNA sequence: TGTGCCAGTAGTATTCAGAGGAACGGGGAGCTGTTTTTT. Encoded protein: CASSIQRNGELFF.

This chain uses TRBV5-4 with TRBJ1-2; 8 bases are shared with TRBD1. Germline CDR1 SGHNT, CDR2 YYREEE (reference sequence). The V gene end was trimmed by 0 bases and the J gene end by 8 bases; junction bases not matched to a gene: 9. The CDR3 runs 15 residues. The CDR3 sequence is CASSLGRARGQGYTF. The CDR3 DNA is TGTGCCAGCAGCTTGGGGAGGGCCAGGGGGCAGGGCTACACCTTC.

The V call is TRBV11-2, the J call TRBJ1-2; D is undetermined. The V gene lost 4 bases and the J gene lost 4 bases, with 7 bases spanning the gap. CDR3 size: 12 residues. In germline, CDR1 is SGHAT, CDR2 FQNNGV. CDR3 amino acids: CASSSEGYGYTF. The CDR3 DNA sequence: TGTGCCAGCAGCTCTGAGGGCTATGGCTACACCTTC.

The chain joins TRBV7-2 to TRBJ1-6, with 7 bases fitting TRBD1. The CDR3 totals 14 residues. J lost 9 bases, V lost 9 bases, and 11 bases had no gene match. Germline V gives CDR1 SGHTA, CDR2 FQGNSA. CDR3 residues: CARDEGAQRSPLHF. The CDR3 nucleotides are TGTGCCAGGGACGAGGGGGCGCAGCGTTCACCCCTCCACTTT.

This clone was observed a handful of times. One end of the junction varies from germline; a read error may be responsible. The chain recombines TRBV28 with TRBJ2-1; D may be TRBD1 or TRBD2 (5 bases each). Germline CDR1 is MDHEN and CDR2 is SYDVKM. This CDR3 is built from 12 residues. The DNA of the CDR3 is TGTGCCAACAGTTTTTGGGGGAACGAGCAGTTCTTC. Its protein product is CANSFWGNEQFF. Based on the CDR3 plus reference TRBV28 and TRBJ2-1, the full variable domain is DVKVTQSSRYLVKRTGEKVFLECVQDMDHENMFWYRQDPGLGLRLIYFSYDVKMKEKGDIPEGYSVSREKKERFSLILESASTNQTSMYLCANSFWGNEQFFGPGTRLTVL.

The chain employs TRBV30 and TRBJ2-7; D not resolved. The V gene's germline CDR1 is GTSNPN and CDR2 SVGIG (reference sequence). Trimming took 0 bases from V and 3 from J, leaving 12 bases between them. The CDR3 runs 14 residues. This chain's CDR3 is CAWSVGIKGYEQYF. CDR3 sequence (DNA): TGTGCCTGGAGTGTAGGGATAAAGGGCTACGAGCAGTACTTC.

The rearrangement joins TRBV2 to TRBJ2-7; no reliable D call. Germline CDR1 reads SNHLY; CDR2 reads FYNNEI. Trimming pared 2 bases from V and 5 bases from J, leaving 10 bases between. CDR3 length: 13 residues. In DNA form, the CDR3 reads TGTGCCAGCAGTGAAAGGACCGGCGACGAGCAGTACTTC. Translation gives CASSERTGDEQYF.